The TCR beta chain described here comes from a study of blood T cell repertoires in COVID-19. The wider study: Resolution of symptoms, clearance, or two negative PCRs was present in recovered Cohort 3 donors.

Methods used by the authors: Using reference gene primer amplification, nucleated cell counts were estimated. Measured with immunoSEQ multiplex PCR; TCRdb has only the in-frame clones, and not every one. The V and J calls and clone size were taken over from that table, and D and trimming were inferred from the DNA. The data show a few hundred thousand clones, approximately 87% seen once. The CDR3 consists of 14 residues. V lost 7 bases and J 0 bases, leaving 10 bases between the germline ends. The germline V gene has CDR1 LNHDA and CDR2 SQIVND (reference sequence). This clone was seen at least ten times. Membership in each cohort depended on participant-reported clinical history.

This receptor was taken from a woman between 50 and 59 years old in a cohort exposed to, infected with or recovered from COVID-19 (not recorded which). The chain employs TRBV19 and TRBJ1-5; maybe TRBD1 (5 bases). The specimen sequenced was PBMCs or T cells enriched from blood (not recorded which). CDR3 region: CASTGIYSNQPQHF. The CDR3 DNA follows: TGTGCCAGTACAGGGATATATAGCAATCAGCCCCAGCATTTT.